Listed below are T cell receptor beta chains from one sample, sequenced in a study of radiotherapy plus CTLA-4 blockade in lung cancer. Libraries were prepared by immunoSEQ multiplex PCR; TCRdb keeps only in-frame clonotypes and omits some of them. The sample holds about 110,000 clones, under 90% seen once. The source was peripheral blood, collected from a patient treated with radiotherapy plus ipilimumab. The receptors derive from a human donor with non-small cell lung cancer that progressed on radiotherapy plus ipilimumab. Some clones in this sample may be carry-over from other donors' samples. CDR3s include the opening cysteine and the closing phenylalanine or tryptophan. Each record gives: V gene, J gene, D gene, clone size, CDR3 protein, CDR3 DNA. A D gene is named only where the DNA matches it firmly. Size values are once, few and many counts, or a class for expanded clones, and some rows have none.

V: TRBV29-1; J: TRBJ2-7; D: NA; size: NA; CDR3: CSVLTEASSYEQYF; DNA: TGCAGCGTGCTAACGGAGGCAAGCTCCTACGAGCAGTACTTC
V: TRBV21-1; J: TRBJ1-2; D: NA; size: NA; CDR3: CASSVKQGPNYGYTF; DNA: TGTGCCAGCAGCGTCAAACAGGGCCCAAACTATGGCTACACCTTC
V: TRBV5-1; J: TRBJ2-7; D: NA; size: NA; CDR3: CASSPSGVRLNEQYF; DNA: TGCGCCAGCAGCCCCTCAGGGGTTCGACTTAACGAGCAGTACTTC
V: TRBV29-1; J: TRBJ2-5; D: NA; size: NA; CDR3: CSVAPQEETQYF; DNA: TGCAGCGTTGCCCCCCAGGAGGAGACCCAGTACTTC
V: TRBV5-1; J: TRBJ1-4; D: NA; size: NA; CDR3: CASSHDPSDATNEKLFF; DNA: TGCGCCAGCAGCCATGATCCGAGTGATGCAACTAATGAAAAACTGTTTTTT
V: TRBV9; J: TRBJ1-3; D: NA; size: NA; CDR3: CASSGLFGSSGNTIYF; DNA: TGTGCCAGCAGCGGCCTGTTTGGGAGCTCTGGAAACACCATATATTTT
V: TRBV29-1; J: TRBJ2-1; D: TRBD1; size: NA; CDR3: CSAEVLLQGKLNEQFF; DNA: TGCAGCGCTGAAGTGCTACTACAGGGGAAGTTAAATGAGCAGTTCTTC
V: TRBV7-2; J: TRBJ2-2; D: TRBD2; size: NA; CDR3: CASSLSGGAGELFF; DNA: TGTGCCAGCAGCCTTAGCGGGGGGGCCGGGGAGCTGTTTTTT
V: TRBV12-5; J: TRBJ2-1; D: NA; size: NA; CDR3: CASANRASRDEQFF; DNA: TGTGCTAGTGCCAATCGGGCCTCCCGGGATGAGCAGTTCTTC
V: TRBV19; J: TRBJ2-7; D: NA; size: NA; CDR3: CASSKGHQLREQYF; DNA: TGTGCCAGTAGTAAGGGACATCAGCTACGAGAGCAGTACTTC
V: TRBV7-8; J: TRBJ2-7; D: NA; size: NA; CDR3: CASSLAVRGEQYF; DNA: TGTGCCAGCAGCTTAGCGGTCCGGGGCGAGCAGTACTTC
V: TRBV11-1; J: TRBJ2-4; D: NA; size: NA; CDR3: CASSPQGSSINIQYF; DNA: TGTGCCAGCAGCCCACAGGGCTCTTCGATCAACATTCAGTACTTC
V: TRBV2; J: TRBJ1-5; D: TRBD1; size: once; CDR3: CASSATGANQPQHF; DNA: TGTGCCAGCAGTGCAACAGGGGCCAATCAGCCCCAGCATTTT
V: TRBV11-2; J: TRBJ1-3; D: NA; size: NA; CDR3: CASSLVTSNGNTIYF; DNA: TGTGCCAGCAGCTTAGTAACATCGAATGGAAACACCATATATTTT
V: TRBV6-5; J: TRBJ1-2; D: NA; size: NA; CDR3: CASSYGAGPRYTF; DNA: TGTGCCAGCAGTTACGGGGCAGGGCCGCGCTACACCTTC
V: TRBV28; J: TRBJ1-2; D: NA; size: NA; CDR3: CASSPTGLPFDGYTF; DNA: TGTGCCAGCAGTCCGACAGGTCTTCCCTTCGATGGCTACACCTTC
V: TRBV2; J: TRBJ2-2; D: TRBD2; size: NA; CDR3: CASSTLGLAGGPHTGELFF; DNA: TGTGCCAGCAGTACCCTCGGACTAGCGGGGGGGCCCCACACCGGGGAGCTGTTTTTT
V: TRBV7-6; J: TRBJ2-7; D: TRBD1; size: once; CDR3: CASSPATGGFREQYF; DNA: TGTGCCAGCAGCCCAGCGACAGGGGGGTTTCGTGAGCAGTACTTC
V: TRBV7-9; J: TRBJ1-2; D: TRBD1; size: NA; CDR3: CASSLDDRGFGYTF; DNA: TGTGCCAGCAGCCTAGACGACAGGGGATTCGGCTACACCTTC
V: TRBV9; J: TRBJ2-3; D: NA; size: NA; CDR3: CASSVDRTGASTDTQYF; DNA: TGTGCCAGCAGCGTAGACCGGACGGGGGCTAGCACAGATACGCAGTATTTT
V: TRBV7-9; J: TRBJ2-5; D: TRBD2; size: NA; CDR3: CASSPVAGGETQYF; DNA: TGTGCCAGCAGCCCTGTAGCGGGGGGGGAGACCCAGTACTTC
V: TRBV4-3; J: TRBJ1-6; D: TRBD1; size: once; CDR3: CASSQSTGGSESPLHF; DNA: TGCGCCAGCAGCCAATCGACAGGGGGTTCGGAATCACCCCTCCACTTT
V: TRBV6-6; J: TRBJ2-2; D: NA; size: NA; CDR3: CASSYPFSGHGELFF; DNA: TGTGCCAGCAGTTACCCCTTCTCGGGTCACGGGGAGCTGTTTTTT
V: TRBV28; J: TRBJ2-7; D: NA; size: NA; CDR3: CATTTGWSSYEQYF; DNA: TGTGCCACTACTACAGGTTGGTCCTCCTACGAGCAGTACTTC
V: TRBV9; J: TRBJ1-3; D: NA; size: once; CDR3: CASSVEGNSGNTIYF; DNA: TGTGCCAGCAGCGTAGAGGGGAACTCTGGAAACACCATATATTTT
V: TRBV2; J: TRBJ1-5; D: NA; size: NA; CDR3: CASSDSSGAGNQPQHF; DNA: TGTGCCAGCAGTGACTCATCAGGGGCCGGTAATCAGCCCCAGCATTTT
V: TRBV6-6; J: TRBJ1-1; D: NA; size: NA; CDR3: CASTLGRGNTEAFF; DNA: TGTGCCAGCACCTTGGGTAGAGGGAACACTGAAGCTTTCTTT
V: TRBV18; J: TRBJ2-7; D: TRBD1; size: NA; CDR3: CASSPYSGGVYEQYF; DNA: TGTGCCAGCTCACCATATTCAGGGGGCGTCTACGAGCAGTACTTC
V: TRBV5-4; J: TRBJ1-2; D: TRBD1; size: NA; CDR3: CASSPPGAGGIAASGYTF; DNA: TGTGCCAGCAGCCCGCCGGGGGCAGGGGGCATAGCTGCCTCCGGCTACACCTTC
V: TRBV9; J: TRBJ1-3; D: NA; size: NA; CDR3: CASSAEGSPSGNTIYF; DNA: TGTGCCAGCAGCGCCGAAGGGAGTCCCTCTGGAAACACCATATATTTT
V: TRBV6-5; J: TRBJ2-3; D: NA; size: NA; CDR3: CASSYSVSADTQYF; DNA: TGTGCCAGCAGTTATTCGGTGTCCGCAGATACGCAGTATTTT
V: TRBV7-2; J: TRBJ2-3; D: TRBD2; size: NA; CDR3: CASSSGLVPDTQYF; DNA: TGTGCCAGCAGCTCCGGACTAGTCCCAGATACGCAGTATTTT
V: TRBV11-1; J: TRBJ2-1; D: NA; size: NA; CDR3: CASSLDQGSYNEQFF; DNA: TGTGCCAGCAGCTTAGATCAAGGCTCCTACAATGAGCAGTTCTTC
V: TRBV2; J: TRBJ2-2; D: TRBD2; size: NA; CDR3: CASTDLPGGTGELFF; DNA: TGTGCCAGCACCGACCTTCCGGGAGGTACCGGGGAGCTGTTTTTT
V: TRBV25-1; J: TRBJ1-1; D: NA; size: NA; CDR3: CASSEYPENTEAFF; DNA: TGTGCCAGCAGTGAATATCCAGAGAACACTGAAGCTTTCTTT
V: TRBV7-3; J: TRBJ2-7; D: NA; size: NA; CDR3: CASSFLTYEQYF; DNA: TGTGCCAGCAGCTTTCTCACCTACGAGCAGTACTTC
V: TRBV6-6; J: TRBJ1-5; D: NA; size: NA; CDR3: CASSYYAGYSNQPQHF; DNA: TGTGCCAGCAGTTACTACGCAGGGTATAGCAATCAGCCCCAGCATTTT
V: TRBV7-3; J: TRBJ2-3; D: TRBD1; size: NA; CDR3: CASSLKGQSTDTQYF; DNA: TGTGCCAGCAGCTTAAAGGGACAGAGCACAGATACGCAGTATTTT
V: TRBV4-1; J: TRBJ2-7; D: NA; size: once; CDR3: CASSQDLARTAHEQYF; DNA: TGCGCCAGCAGCCAAGATCTAGCCCGCACGGCACACGAGCAGTACTTC
V: TRBV19; J: TRBJ1-5; D: NA; size: NA; CDR3: CASSPGPNQPQHF; DNA: TGTGCCAGTAGCCCCGGACCGAATCAGCCCCAGCATTTT
V: TRBV4-3; J: TRBJ2-2; D: NA; size: once; CDR3: CASSHPRGNTGELFF; DNA: TGCGCCAGCAGCCACCCAAGGGGGAACACCGGGGAGCTGTTTTTT